A selection of T cell receptor beta chains follows, all from one sample in a study of a mutant IDH1 vaccine in newly diagnosed glioma. Here immunoSEQ multiplex PCR was the method, and the copy in TCRdb shows in-frame clones only, minus some. The sample includes over 95,000 clones, roughly 90% of them seen just once. Their antigens are not known. This material consisted of PBMCs, taken from a glioma patient whose treatment included an IDH1 peptide vaccine. These receptors were collected from a woman in her forties or fifties with glioma. CDR3s include the opening cysteine and the closing phenylalanine or tryptophan. Each record gives: V gene, clone size, J gene, D gene, CDR3 DNA, CDR3 protein. D genes are given only for firm matches. Clone size is not always given. Where it is, it says once, few, many or a class for expanded clones.

v_gene: TRBV11-3; abundance: NA; j_gene: TRBJ2-7; d_gene: TRBD1; CDR3nt: TGTGCCAGCAGCCGGGACAGGGACCACGAGCAGTACTTC; CDR3aa: CASSRDRDHEQYF
v_gene: TRBV4-1; abundance: NA; j_gene: TRBJ2-2; d_gene: TRBD1; CDR3nt: TGCGCCAGCAGCCAAGACGCCAGGGGGCAGGGCGGGGAGCTGTTTTTT; CDR3aa: CASSQDARGQGGELFF
v_gene: TRBV27; abundance: NA; j_gene: TRBJ1-1; d_gene: NA; CDR3nt: TGTGCCAGCAGTTTTGGGGGCAACACTGAAGCTTTCTTT; CDR3aa: CASSFGGNTEAFF
v_gene: TRBV19; abundance: NA; j_gene: TRBJ2-7; d_gene: NA; CDR3nt: TGTGCCAGTAGTATACGCCCTGGAGGGTACGAGCAGTACTTC; CDR3aa: CASSIRPGGYEQYF
v_gene: TRBV13; abundance: NA; j_gene: TRBJ2-7; d_gene: NA; CDR3nt: TGTGCCAGCAGCTTAGGGACAGACCTACGTGGGCAGTACTTC; CDR3aa: CASSLGTDLRGQYF
v_gene: TRBV28; abundance: NA; j_gene: TRBJ1-4; d_gene: TRBD1; CDR3nt: TGTGCCAGCAGTCCCCACAGGGGTGGGGAAAAACTGTTTTTT; CDR3aa: CASSPHRGGEKLFF
v_gene: TRBV2; abundance: NA; j_gene: TRBJ2-7; d_gene: TRBD2; CDR3nt: TGTGCCAGCAACCCGGGACTAGCAGAGTACGAGCAGTACTTC; CDR3aa: CASNPGLAEYEQYF
v_gene: TRBV5-4; abundance: NA; j_gene: TRBJ2-2; d_gene: NA; CDR3nt: TGTGCCAGCAGCTTAGTCGGCGGGGAGCTGTTTTTT; CDR3aa: CASSLVGGELFF
v_gene: TRBV15; abundance: NA; j_gene: TRBJ2-4; d_gene: NA; CDR3nt: TGTGCCACCAGCAGAGAGGAAGACAGCCTCCCCAAAAACATTCAATACTTC; CDR3aa: CATSREEDSLPKNIQYF
v_gene: TRBV7-9; abundance: NA; j_gene: TRBJ2-5; d_gene: NA; CDR3nt: TGTGCCAGCGGTCCGGGGGCCGGGGAGACCCAGTACTTC; CDR3aa: CASGPGAGETQYF
v_gene: TRBV27; abundance: NA; j_gene: TRBJ2-2; d_gene: TRBD2; CDR3nt: TGTGCCAGCAGTTCCGGGACTAGCGGAGTGAACACCGGGGAGCTGTTTTTT; CDR3aa: CASSSGTSGVNTGELFF
v_gene: TRBV5-6; abundance: NA; j_gene: TRBJ1-6; d_gene: TRBD1; CDR3nt: TGTGCCAGCAGCTTCCCGGGACAGTTTAATTCACCCCTCCACTTT; CDR3aa: CASSFPGQFNSPLHF
v_gene: TRBV7-2; abundance: few; j_gene: TRBJ1-2; d_gene: TRBD1; CDR3nt: TGTGCCAGCAGCTTAGGTCTGGCAGGGGGCGGCTACACCTTC; CDR3aa: CASSLGLAGGGYTF
v_gene: TRBV9; abundance: once; j_gene: TRBJ2-7; d_gene: TRBD1; CDR3nt: TGTGCCAGCAGCGTAGCCCCCGGACAGGGCTACGAGCAGTACTTC; CDR3aa: CASSVAPGQGYEQYF
v_gene: TRBV4-1; abundance: NA; j_gene: TRBJ2-1; d_gene: TRBD2; CDR3nt: TGCGCCAGCAGCCAAGATACTAGCGGGGATTACAATGAGCAGTTCTTC; CDR3aa: CASSQDTSGDYNEQFF
v_gene: TRBV19; abundance: NA; j_gene: TRBJ2-7; d_gene: TRBD2; CDR3nt: TGTGCCAGTAGGCCCCTGGCGGGGGGAAGCGAGCAGTACTTC; CDR3aa: CASRPLAGGSEQYF
v_gene: TRBV10-3; abundance: once; j_gene: TRBJ2-1; d_gene: NA; CDR3nt: TGTGCCATCAGGGGGTCCTACAATGAGCAGTTCTTC; CDR3aa: CAIRGSYNEQFF
v_gene: TRBV7-2; abundance: NA; j_gene: TRBJ2-7; d_gene: TRBD2; CDR3nt: TGTGCCAGCAGCGCGGGACTAGCGGTTACCTACGAGCAGTACTTC; CDR3aa: CASSAGLAVTYEQYF
v_gene: TRBV6-5; abundance: NA; j_gene: TRBJ2-3; d_gene: TRBD2; CDR3nt: TGTGCCAGCAGTTCCCGGACTAGCGGGAGCCCAGATACGCAGTATTTT; CDR3aa: CASSSRTSGSPDTQYF
v_gene: TRBV9; abundance: NA; j_gene: TRBJ2-1; d_gene: NA; CDR3nt: TGTGCCAGCAGCGTAGGGTTAGGGGAGTACAATGAGCAGTTCTTC; CDR3aa: CASSVGLGEYNEQFF
v_gene: TRBV6-6; abundance: NA; j_gene: TRBJ2-2; d_gene: NA; CDR3nt: TGTGCCAGCAGTTCCCCCGTGAGGTACGGGTCCGGGGAGCTGTTTTTT; CDR3aa: CASSSPVRYGSGELFF
v_gene: TRBV12-5; abundance: NA; j_gene: TRBJ1-2; d_gene: TRBD1; CDR3nt: TGTGCTAGTGGTCACCAAATCGGACAGGTAGATGGCTACACCTTC; CDR3aa: CASGHQIGQVDGYTF
v_gene: TRBV4-1; abundance: NA; j_gene: TRBJ2-7; d_gene: TRBD2; CDR3nt: TGCGCCAGCAGACCGACTAGCGGGAGATACGAGCAGTACTTC; CDR3aa: CASRPTSGRYEQYF
v_gene: TRBV7-2; abundance: NA; j_gene: TRBJ1-3; d_gene: NA; CDR3nt: TGTGCCAGCAGCCCGCAGCGCTCTGGAAACACCATATATTTT; CDR3aa: CASSPQRSGNTIYF
v_gene: TRBV5-5; abundance: NA; j_gene: TRBJ2-1; d_gene: TRBD2; CDR3nt: TGTGCCACTTCGCTAGCGGCAGACAATGAGCAGTTCTTC; CDR3aa: CATSLAADNEQFF
v_gene: TRBV9; abundance: NA; j_gene: TRBJ2-2; d_gene: TRBD2; CDR3nt: TGTGCCAGCAGCGTAGCTAGCGGGAGGGTGGCCGGGGAGCTGTTTTTT; CDR3aa: CASSVASGRVAGELFF
v_gene: TRBV18; abundance: NA; j_gene: TRBJ1-6; d_gene: TRBD1; CDR3nt: TGTGCCAGCTCACCGCGGGACAGCCAGTCCTCACCCCTCCACTTT; CDR3aa: CASSPRDSQSSPLHF
v_gene: TRBV19; abundance: NA; j_gene: TRBJ1-5; d_gene: NA; CDR3nt: TGTGCCAGTAGTATGCAGGCGACCTTTAGCAATCAGCCCCAGCATTTT; CDR3aa: CASSMQATFSNQPQHF
v_gene: TRBV29-1; abundance: NA; j_gene: TRBJ2-4; d_gene: NA; CDR3nt: TGCAGCGTCGTCAGTCTAGCCAAAAACATTCAGTACTTC; CDR3aa: CSVVSLAKNIQYF
v_gene: TRBV12-5; abundance: once; j_gene: TRBJ1-1; d_gene: NA; CDR3nt: TGTGCTAGTGCCTGGGCCTTGGAGGCTTTCTTT; CDR3aa: CASAWALEAFF
v_gene: TRBV6-1; abundance: NA; j_gene: TRBJ2-1; d_gene: TRBD2; CDR3nt: TGTGCCAGCAGTGAATGGGCTAGCGGTTCCTACAATGAGCAGTTCTTC; CDR3aa: CASSEWASGSYNEQFF
v_gene: TRBV28; abundance: NA; j_gene: TRBJ1-4; d_gene: TRBD1; CDR3nt: TGTGCCAGCAGTCTAGGGGACAGTAATGAAAAACTGTTTTTT; CDR3aa: CASSLGDSNEKLFF
v_gene: TRBV11-2; abundance: NA; j_gene: TRBJ2-1; d_gene: NA; CDR3nt: TGTGCCAGCAGCTTAGGAGGGACTTACGAGCAGTTCTTC; CDR3aa: CASSLGGTYEQFF
v_gene: TRBV4-1; abundance: once; j_gene: TRBJ2-5; d_gene: TRBD1; CDR3nt: TGCGCCAGCAGCCCGCAAGTCGACAGGGTGGAGACCCAGTACTTC; CDR3aa: CASSPQVDRVETQYF
v_gene: TRBV6-5; abundance: NA; j_gene: TRBJ1-6; d_gene: NA; CDR3nt: TGTGCCAGCAGTTATACGTTGAATTCACCCCTCCACTTT; CDR3aa: CASSYTLNSPLHF
v_gene: TRBV2; abundance: NA; j_gene: TRBJ2-3; d_gene: NA; CDR3nt: TGTGCCAGCAGTGAAGTAACCACAGATACGCAGTATTTT; CDR3aa: CASSEVTTDTQYF
v_gene: TRBV19; abundance: NA; j_gene: TRBJ2-4; d_gene: NA; CDR3nt: TGTGCCAGTAGTATATCTCCCGCCGCTTTCCAAAACATTCAGTACTTC; CDR3aa: CASSISPAAFQNIQYF
v_gene: TRBV27; abundance: few; j_gene: TRBJ1-1; d_gene: TRBD1; CDR3nt: TGTGCCAGCGTGGGTCGGACAGGGAGGGATACCATGAACACTGAAGCTTTCTTT; CDR3aa: CASVGRTGRDTMNTEAFF
v_gene: TRBV5-6; abundance: NA; j_gene: TRBJ2-7; d_gene: TRBD1; CDR3nt: TGTGCCAGCAGCCCTAGGACAGGGGTGTCCCACGAGCAGTACTTC; CDR3aa: CASSPRTGVSHEQYF
v_gene: TRBV6-1; abundance: NA; j_gene: TRBJ2-5; d_gene: TRBD1; CDR3nt: TGTGCCAGCAGTATCAACCGGGACAGCCAAGAGACCCAGTACTTC; CDR3aa: CASSINRDSQETQYF
v_gene: TRBV5-4; abundance: NA; j_gene: TRBJ2-7; d_gene: TRBD2; CDR3nt: TGTGCCAGCAGCATTTCCAGCGGGAGTATCGAGCAGTACTTC; CDR3aa: CASSISSGSIEQYF
v_gene: TRBV29-1; abundance: NA; j_gene: TRBJ1-1; d_gene: NA; CDR3nt: TGCAGCGTTGTTCTGGACAACACTGAAGCTTTCTTT; CDR3aa: CSVVLDNTEAFF
v_gene: TRBV28; abundance: NA; j_gene: TRBJ1-2; d_gene: NA; CDR3nt: TGTGCCAGTCTGACAAAGCGGAGCTACACCTTC; CDR3aa: CASLTKRSYTF
v_gene: TRBV5-1; abundance: few; j_gene: TRBJ2-7; d_gene: NA; CDR3nt: TGCGCCAGCAGCTTGGAAGGCAGGGCCTACGAGCAGTACTTC; CDR3aa: CASSLEGRAYEQYF
v_gene: TRBV28; abundance: NA; j_gene: TRBJ1-2; d_gene: TRBD1; CDR3nt: TGTGCCAGCAGCTCCACCGGGACAGCATCAGCTAACTATGGCTACACCTTC; CDR3aa: CASSSTGTASANYGYTF
v_gene: TRBV10-1; abundance: NA; j_gene: TRBJ2-3; d_gene: NA; CDR3nt: TGCGCCAGCAGTGAGTCTCCTCAGGGCGATACGCAGTATTTT; CDR3aa: CASSESPQGDTQYF
v_gene: TRBV9; abundance: once; j_gene: TRBJ2-1; d_gene: NA; CDR3nt: TGTGCCAGCAGCGTAGCGGGAGAAAATGAGCAGTTCTTC; CDR3aa: CASSVAGENEQFF
v_gene: TRBV25-1; abundance: once; j_gene: TRBJ1-6; d_gene: NA; CDR3nt: TGTGCCAGCAAACCGGGACTCTCTAATTCACCCCTCCACTTT; CDR3aa: CASKPGLSNSPLHF
v_gene: TRBV5-1; abundance: NA; j_gene: TRBJ1-3; d_gene: TRBD1; CDR3nt: TGCGCCAGCAGCCTTGGGTCCGGGACAGGGTCTGGAAACACCATATATTTT; CDR3aa: CASSLGSGTGSGNTIYF
v_gene: TRBV10-2; abundance: NA; j_gene: TRBJ1-4; d_gene: NA; CDR3nt: TGCGCCAGCAGGGAACAGGGTGGTGAAAAACTGTTTTTT; CDR3aa: CASREQGGEKLFF
v_gene: TRBV14; abundance: few; j_gene: TRBJ2-1; d_gene: TRBD2; CDR3nt: TGTGCCAGCAGCCTAATCAGCGGGAGGGCCTTAGGTTTTTCCTACAATGAGCAGTTCTTC; CDR3aa: CASSLISGRALGFSYNEQFF
v_gene: TRBV9; abundance: NA; j_gene: TRBJ2-7; d_gene: NA; CDR3nt: TGTGCCAGCAGCGGAATCAGCTCCTACGAGCAGTACTTC; CDR3aa: CASSGISSYEQYF
v_gene: TRBV5-4; abundance: NA; j_gene: TRBJ1-4; d_gene: TRBD1; CDR3nt: TGTGCCAGCAGCTTCAACAGGGGCCCAAATGAAAAACTGTTTTTT; CDR3aa: CASSFNRGPNEKLFF
v_gene: TRBV5-3; abundance: NA; j_gene: TRBJ1-1; d_gene: NA; CDR3nt: TGTGCCAGCAGCTTTGGACCCTCAAGGGGCACTGAAGCTTTCTTT; CDR3aa: CASSFGPSRGTEAFF
v_gene: TRBV7-9; abundance: NA; j_gene: TRBJ2-1; d_gene: TRBD1; CDR3nt: TGTGCCAGCAGCTTAGACCCCCGGACAGGGGAGAACTACAATGAGCAGTTCTTC; CDR3aa: CASSLDPRTGENYNEQFF